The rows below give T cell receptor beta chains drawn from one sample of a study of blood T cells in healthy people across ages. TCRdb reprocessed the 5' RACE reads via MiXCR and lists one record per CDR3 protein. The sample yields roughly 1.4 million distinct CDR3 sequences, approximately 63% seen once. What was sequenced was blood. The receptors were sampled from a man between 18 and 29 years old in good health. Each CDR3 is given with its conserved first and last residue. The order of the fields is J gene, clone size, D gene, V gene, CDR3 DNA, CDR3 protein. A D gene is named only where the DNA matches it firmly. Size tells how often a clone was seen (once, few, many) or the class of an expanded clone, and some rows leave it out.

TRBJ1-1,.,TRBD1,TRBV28,TGTGCCAGCAGTTTCCCGGGACAGGGCCGCACTGAAGCTTTCTTT,CASSFPGQGRTEAFF
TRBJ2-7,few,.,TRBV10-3,TGTGCCATCAGTGACTCTGGGTGGTCCTACGAGCAGTACTTC,CAISDSGWSYEQYF
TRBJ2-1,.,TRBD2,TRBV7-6,TGTGCCAGCAGCCCTTTGGGCGGGGGGTTGAGCTCCTACAATGAGCAGTTCTTC,CASSPLGGGLSSYNEQFF
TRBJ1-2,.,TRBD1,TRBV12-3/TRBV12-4,TGTGCCAGCAGTTTAGCCCCCACAGGGGGCGCTTGGGGCTACACCTTC,CASSLAPTGGAWGYTF
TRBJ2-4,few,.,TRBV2,TGTGCCAGCAGTGAAGCGGCTAGTTGGGAATGGGCCAAAAACATTCAGTACTTC,CASSEAASWEWAKNIQYF
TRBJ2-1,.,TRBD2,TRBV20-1,TGCAGTGCTTCCACATTAGCGGGGGTAGAGTACAATGAGCAGTTCTTC,CSASTLAGVEYNEQFF
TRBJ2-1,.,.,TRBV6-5,TGTGCCAGCACCCTCAAGGGGTCCTACAATGAGCAGTTCTTC,CASTLKGSYNEQFF
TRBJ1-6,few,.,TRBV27,TGTGCCAGCAGTTTATTGGGTAGACCCCTCCACTTT,CASSLLGRPLHF
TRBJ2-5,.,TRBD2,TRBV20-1,TGCAGTGCTAGTAGGGCTAGCGGCGCAGAGACCCAGTACTTC,CSASRASGAETQYF
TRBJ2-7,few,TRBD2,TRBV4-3,TGCGCCAGCAGCCAGAGGAGACTAGCGGGGTTTGAGCAGTACTTC,CASSQRRLAGFEQYF
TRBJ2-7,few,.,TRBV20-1,TGCAGTGCCTCGGGCATCCTCTCCTACGAGCAGTACTTC,CSASGILSYEQYF
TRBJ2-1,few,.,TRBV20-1,TGCAGTGCTGAGGATTTGGCGGGGAGGTACAATGAGCAGTTCTTC,CSAEDLAGRYNEQFF
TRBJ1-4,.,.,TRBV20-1,TGCAGTGCTAACCCACCAGGGGTCCGGGCAAGTGAAAAACTGTTTTTT,CSANPPGVRASEKLFF
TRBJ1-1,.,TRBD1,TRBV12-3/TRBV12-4,TGTGCCAGCATCGATTTGGGGACAGGGGGCACTGAAGCTTTCTTT,CASIDLGTGGTEAFF
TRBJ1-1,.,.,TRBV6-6,TGTGCCAGCAGTTACTTGGTGGGCACTGAAGCTTTCTTT,CASSYLVGTEAFF
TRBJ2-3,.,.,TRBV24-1,TGTGCCACCAGTGACTCTGCCCCGGCAGATACGCAGTATTTT,CATSDSAPADTQYF
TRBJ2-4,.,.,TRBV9,TGTGCCAGCAGCGTAGCGAGCGGTCTCGAGGGAAACATTCAGTACTTC,CASSVASGLEGNIQYF
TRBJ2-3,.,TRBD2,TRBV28,TGTGCCAGCAGTACAACTCGGGGGGGGACCACTAGCACAGATACGCAGTATTTT,CASSTTRGGTTSTDTQYF
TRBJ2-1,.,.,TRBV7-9,TGTGCCAGCAGCGCCAGACTGGACAATGAGCAGTTCTTC,CASSARLDNEQFF
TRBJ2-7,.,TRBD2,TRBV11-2,TGTGCCAGCAGGGCTCTAGCGGGAGACTACGAGCAGTACTTC,CASRALAGDYEQYF
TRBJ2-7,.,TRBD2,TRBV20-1,TGCAGTGCTCCCTCTAGCGGGGGGCCGACCTACGAGCAGTACTTC,CSAPSSGGPTYEQYF
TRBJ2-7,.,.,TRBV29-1,TGCAGCGGAAAACAGGGATTCGGGAACGAGCAGTACTTC,CSGKQGFGNEQYF
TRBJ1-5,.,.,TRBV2,TGTGCCAGCAGTGAAAGTCGCAGGGGCAATCAGCCCCAGCATTTT,CASSESRRGNQPQHF
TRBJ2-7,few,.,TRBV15,TGTGCCACCAGCAGAGACAGGTCCATATACAACGAGCAGTACTTC,CATSRDRSIYNEQYF
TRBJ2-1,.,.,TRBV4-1,TGCGCCAGCAGAATCGCCGGGAGCTCCTACAATGAGCAGTTCTTC,CASRIAGSSYNEQFF
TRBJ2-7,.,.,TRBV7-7,TGTGCCAGCAGCCCCGACCGACACTCCTACGAGCAGTACTTC,CASSPDRHSYEQYF
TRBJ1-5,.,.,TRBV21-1,TGTGCCAGCAGGGGACATGAGGATAGCAATCAGCCCCAGCATTTT,CASRGHEDSNQPQHF
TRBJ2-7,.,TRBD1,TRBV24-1,TGTGCCACCAGTGATTTACGCACAGGGGGAATCCACGAGCAGTACTTC,CATSDLRTGGIHEQYF
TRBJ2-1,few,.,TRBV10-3,TGTGCCATCAGAGACCCGGCAGGCGGGTATGAGCAGTTCTTC,CAIRDPAGGYEQFF
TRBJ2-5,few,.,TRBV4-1,TGCGCCAGCGCCAAAACAGGGCCTGAGACCCAGTACTTC,CASAKTGPETQYF
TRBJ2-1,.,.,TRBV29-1,TGCAGCGTTGAGGGCGGCAGGCTCAGCTCCTACAATGAGCAGTTCTTC,CSVEGGRLSSYNEQFF
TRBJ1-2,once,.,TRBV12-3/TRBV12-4,TGTGCCAGCACTTTAGGACCGAGACGCTATGGCTACACCTTC,CASTLGPRRYGYTF
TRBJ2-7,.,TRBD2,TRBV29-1,TGCAGCGCTGGGGGACTAGCGGGAGGTTCCTACGAGCAGTACTTC,CSAGGLAGGSYEQYF
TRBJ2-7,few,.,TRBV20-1,TGCAGTGCCGCAGGGGAGGGGGGACACGAGCAGTACTTC,CSAAGEGGHEQYF
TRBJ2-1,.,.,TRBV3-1,TGTGCCAGCAGCCAACTCCTTTCTGTGCAGTTCTTC,CASSQLLSVQFF
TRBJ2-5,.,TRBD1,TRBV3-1,TGTGCCAGCAGCCAACCGGTGACAGGGATTTTTGAGACCCAGTACTTC,CASSQPVTGIFETQYF
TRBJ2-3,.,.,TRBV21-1,TGTGCCAGCAGCAAAGGGGAGGACAGGGACACAGATACGCAGTATTTT,CASSKGEDRDTDTQYF
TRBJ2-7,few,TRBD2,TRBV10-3,TGTGCCATCAGTAGGACTAGCGGGAGTTCCTTCTACGAGCAGTACTTC,CAISRTSGSSFYEQYF
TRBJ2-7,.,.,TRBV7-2,TGTGCCAGCAGCTTAGCAGGTGCAGTCTCCTACGAGCAGTACTTC,CASSLAGAVSYEQYF
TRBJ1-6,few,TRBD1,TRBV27,TGTGCCAGCAGTAGTTCCGGGACAGGGAATTCACCCCTCCACTTT,CASSSSGTGNSPLHF
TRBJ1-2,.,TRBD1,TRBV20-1,TGCAGTGCTAGCGTCATGGGACAGGGGGCGAGAGGCTACACCTTC,CSASVMGQGARGYTF
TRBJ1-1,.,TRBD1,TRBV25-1,TGTGCCAGCAGTGGCCAGGACAGGGGAGCTTTCTTT,CASSGQDRGAFF
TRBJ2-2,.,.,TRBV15,TGTGCCACCAGCAGCACCGGGGAGCTGTTTTTT,CATSSTGELFF
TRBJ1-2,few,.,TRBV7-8,TGTGCCAGCAACTCGGATGGACAGCCGATCTATGGCTACACCTTC,CASNSDGQPIYGYTF
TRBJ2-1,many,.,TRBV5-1,TGCGCCAGCAGCCAAGACGGCTACAATGAGCAGTTCTTC,CASSQDGYNEQFF
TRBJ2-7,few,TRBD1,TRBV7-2,TGTGCCAGCAGCTTGCGGGCCGGGACAGCCACCTCCTACGAGCAGTACTTC,CASSLRAGTATSYEQYF
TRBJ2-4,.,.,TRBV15,TGTGCCACCAGCGTCCCAGGAGGGGGACTCCTTCAGTACTTC,CATSVPGGGLLQYF
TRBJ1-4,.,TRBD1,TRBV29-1,TGCAGCGCCGGAGACTACCGGGACAGGGGTGAAAAACTGTTTTTT,CSAGDYRDRGEKLFF
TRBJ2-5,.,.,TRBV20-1,TGCAGTGCTAGCGGCGCTAAAGAGACCCAGTACTTC,CSASGAKETQYF
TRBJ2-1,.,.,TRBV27,TGTGCCAGCACTAGGGGGGGGTACTCCTACAATGAGCAGTTCTTC,CASTRGGYSYNEQFF
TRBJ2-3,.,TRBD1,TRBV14,TGTGCCAGCAGCCAACTACAGGGGGCTTCAGATACGCAGTATTTT,CASSQLQGASDTQYF
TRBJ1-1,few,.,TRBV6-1,TGTGCCAGCAGTGAGAGGGAAGGGGGCACTGAAGCTTTCTTT,CASSEREGGTEAFF
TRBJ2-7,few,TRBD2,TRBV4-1,TGCGCCAGCAGCTCGGTAGTAGCGGGCTACGAGCAGTACTTC,CASSSVVAGYEQYF
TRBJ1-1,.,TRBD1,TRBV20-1,TGCAGTGTTCTCACCAGGGGGCACACTGAAGCTTTCTTT,CSVLTRGHTEAFF
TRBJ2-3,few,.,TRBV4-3,TGCGCCAGCAGCCAAGATGTAGCTAGCACAGATACGCAGTATTTT,CASSQDVASTDTQYF
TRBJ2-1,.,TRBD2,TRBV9,TGTGCCAGCAGTGTAGGTGTAGCGGGAGGTAACGAGCAGTTCTTC,CASSVGVAGGNEQFF
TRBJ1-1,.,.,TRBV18,TGTGCCAGCTCACCAAGGGATCAGAACACTGAAGCTTTCTTT,CASSPRDQNTEAFF
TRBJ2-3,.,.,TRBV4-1,TGCGCCAGCAGCCAAGATAGAAGTGACCTAACAGATACGCAGTATTTT,CASSQDRSDLTDTQYF
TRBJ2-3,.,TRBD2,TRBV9,TGTGCCAGCAGCGACCCCCGGACTGGCGGGGACTACGCAGATACGCAGTATTTT,CASSDPRTGGDYADTQYF
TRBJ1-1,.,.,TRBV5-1,TGCGCCAGCAGCTTACAAGAAGGAGTGAACACTGAAGCTTTCTTT,CASSLQEGVNTEAFF